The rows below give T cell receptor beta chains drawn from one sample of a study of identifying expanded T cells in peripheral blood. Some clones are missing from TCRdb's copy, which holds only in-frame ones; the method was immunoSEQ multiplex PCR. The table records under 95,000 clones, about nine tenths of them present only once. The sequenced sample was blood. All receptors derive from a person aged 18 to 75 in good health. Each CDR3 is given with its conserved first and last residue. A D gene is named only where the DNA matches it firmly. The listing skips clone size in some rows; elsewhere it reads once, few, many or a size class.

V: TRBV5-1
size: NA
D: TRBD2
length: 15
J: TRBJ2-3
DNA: TGCGCCAGCAGCTTGGAGGCTAGCGGGGCAGATACGCAGTATTTT
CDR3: CASSLEASGADTQYF

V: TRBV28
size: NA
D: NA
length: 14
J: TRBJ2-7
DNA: TGTGCCAGCAGCCTCTTAGGTGTCACCTACGAGCAGTACTTC
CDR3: CASSLLGVTYEQYF

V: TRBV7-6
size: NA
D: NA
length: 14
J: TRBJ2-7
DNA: TGTGCCAGCAGCTCAGTACCCGGGGCCTACGAGCAGTACTTC
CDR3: CASSSVPGAYEQYF

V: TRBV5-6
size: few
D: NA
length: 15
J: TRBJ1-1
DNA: TGTGCCAGCAGCCCACGAAGTGGCATGAACACTGAAGCTTTCTTT
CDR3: CASSPRSGMNTEAFF

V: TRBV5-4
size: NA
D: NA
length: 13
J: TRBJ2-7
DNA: TGTGCCAGCAGTCTCGGTCCTCTGGGGGAGCAGTACTTC
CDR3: CASSLGPLGEQYF

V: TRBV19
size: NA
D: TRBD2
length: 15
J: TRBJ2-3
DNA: TGTGCCAGCTCCCTAGCGGGAGGGCCGATAGATACGCAGTATTTT
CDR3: CASSLAGGPIDTQYF

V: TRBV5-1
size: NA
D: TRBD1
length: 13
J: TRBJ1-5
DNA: TGCGCCAGCAGCTTGACAGGGGGCCAGCCCCAGCATTTT
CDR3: CASSLTGGQPQHF

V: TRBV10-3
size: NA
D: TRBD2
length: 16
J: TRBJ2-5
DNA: TGTGCCATCAGTGTGGGGAGCGGGGGGTACCAAGAGACCCAGTACTTC
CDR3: CAISVGSGGYQETQYF

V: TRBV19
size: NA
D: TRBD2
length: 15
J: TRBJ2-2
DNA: TGTGCCAGTAGCAGGTCGGCGGGAGTACCCGGGGAGCTGTTTTTT
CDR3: CASSRSAGVPGELFF

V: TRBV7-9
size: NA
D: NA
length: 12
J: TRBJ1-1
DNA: TGTGCCAGCAGCTTAGTCCTCTCTGAAGCTTTCTTT
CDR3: CASSLVLSEAFF